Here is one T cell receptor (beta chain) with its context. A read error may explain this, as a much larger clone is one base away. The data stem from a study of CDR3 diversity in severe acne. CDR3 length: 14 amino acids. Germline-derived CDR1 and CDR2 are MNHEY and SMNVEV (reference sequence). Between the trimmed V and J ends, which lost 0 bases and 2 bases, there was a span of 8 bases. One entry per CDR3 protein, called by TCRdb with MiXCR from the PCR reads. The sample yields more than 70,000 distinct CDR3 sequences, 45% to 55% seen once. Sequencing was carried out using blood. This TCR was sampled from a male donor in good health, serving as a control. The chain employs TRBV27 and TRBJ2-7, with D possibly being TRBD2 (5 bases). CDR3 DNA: TGTGCCAGCAGTTTATCGAGCGGCCCCTACGAGCAGTACTTC. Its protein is CASSLSSGPYEQYF.